This T cell receptor beta chain was sequenced during a study of cytotoxic CD8 clonotypes in ibrutinib-treated CLL. The germline CDR1 and CDR2 sequences are SGHAT and FQNNGV. This CDR3 is 16 amino acids long. V dropped 7 bases and J dropped 2; count of bases not matched to a gene: 12. The method was immunoSEQ multiplex PCR; TCRdb's version includes in-frame clones alone and lacks a portion of them. The sample has more than 300,000 clones, almost 80% seen once. The chain combines TRBV11-2 with TRBJ2-3; 7 nucleotides match TRBD2. This sequence originates from a human donor with chronic lymphocytic leukemia. The material sequenced was PBMCs, taken before ibrutinib treatment. As DNA, the CDR3 is TGTGCCAGCATCCGCTCCCAACTAGCGATCACAGATACGCAGTATTTT. It yields the protein CASIRSQLAITDTQYF.